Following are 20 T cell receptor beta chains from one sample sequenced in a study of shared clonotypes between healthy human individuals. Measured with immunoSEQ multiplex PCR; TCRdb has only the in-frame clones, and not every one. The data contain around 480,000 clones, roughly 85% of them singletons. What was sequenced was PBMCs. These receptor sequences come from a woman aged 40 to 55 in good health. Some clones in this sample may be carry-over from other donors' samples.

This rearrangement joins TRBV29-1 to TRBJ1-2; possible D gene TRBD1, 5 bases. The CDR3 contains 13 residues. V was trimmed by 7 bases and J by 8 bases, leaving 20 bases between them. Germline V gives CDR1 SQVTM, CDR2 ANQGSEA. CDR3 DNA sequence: TGCAGCGCTGCCTGGGGCAGACTATCCGGCTACACCTTC. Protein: CSAAWGRLSGYTF.

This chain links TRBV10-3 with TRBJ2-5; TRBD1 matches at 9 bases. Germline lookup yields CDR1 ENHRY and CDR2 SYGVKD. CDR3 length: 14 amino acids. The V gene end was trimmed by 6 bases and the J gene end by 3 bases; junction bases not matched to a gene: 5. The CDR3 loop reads CAIRGDRVKETQYF. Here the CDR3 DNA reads TGTGCCATCAGAGGGGACAGGGTAAAAGAGACCCAGTACTTC.

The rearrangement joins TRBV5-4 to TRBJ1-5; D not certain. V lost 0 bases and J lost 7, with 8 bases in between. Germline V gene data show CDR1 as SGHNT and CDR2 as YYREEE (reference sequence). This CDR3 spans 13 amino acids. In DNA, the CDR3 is TGTGCCAGCAGCTTGGCACCTGACCAGCCCCAGCATTTT. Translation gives CASSLAPDQPQHF.

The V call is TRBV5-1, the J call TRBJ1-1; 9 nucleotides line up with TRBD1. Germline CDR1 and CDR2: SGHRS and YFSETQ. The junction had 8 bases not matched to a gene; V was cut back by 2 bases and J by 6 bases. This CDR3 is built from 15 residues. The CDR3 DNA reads TGCGCCAGCAGCTTACTACCCGGGACAGGGCCTGAAGCTTTCTTT. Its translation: CASSLLPGTGPEAFF.

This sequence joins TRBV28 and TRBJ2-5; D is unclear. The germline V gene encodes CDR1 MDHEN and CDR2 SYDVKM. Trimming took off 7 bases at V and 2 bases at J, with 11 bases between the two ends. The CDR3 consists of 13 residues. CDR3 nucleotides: TGTGCCAGCATGAGAGTGCCTCAAGAGACCCAGTACTTC. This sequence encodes CASMRVPQETQYF.

The CDR3 spells CASSSGQGIYEQYF. In nucleotides, the CDR3 is TGTGCCAGCAGCTCGGGACAGGGTATCTACGAGCAGTACTTC. This chain connects TRBV13 to TRBJ2-7; 9 nucleotides align to TRBD1. The CDR3 covers 14 residues. CDR1 PRHDT and CDR2 FYEKMQ come from the germline V gene (reference sequence). The trim removed 4 bases at V and 3 bases at J, leaving 4 bases unmatched.

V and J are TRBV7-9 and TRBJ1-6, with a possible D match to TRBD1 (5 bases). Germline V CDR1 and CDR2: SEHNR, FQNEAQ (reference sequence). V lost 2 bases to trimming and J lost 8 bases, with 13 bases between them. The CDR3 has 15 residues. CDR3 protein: CASSLHGQGDSPLHF. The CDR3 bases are TGTGCCAGCAGCTTACACGGGCAGGGTGATTCACCCCTCCACTTT.

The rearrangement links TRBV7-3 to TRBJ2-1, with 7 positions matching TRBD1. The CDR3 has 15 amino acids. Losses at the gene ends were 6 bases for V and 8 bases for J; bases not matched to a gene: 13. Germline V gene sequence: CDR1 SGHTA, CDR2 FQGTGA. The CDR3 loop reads CASSVGSTGIYEQFF. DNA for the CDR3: TGTGCCAGCAGTGTTGGATCGACAGGGATCTATGAGCAGTTCTTC. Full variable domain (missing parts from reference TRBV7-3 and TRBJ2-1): GAGVSQTPSNKVTEKGKYVELRCDPISGHTALYWYRQSLGQGPEFLIYFQGTGAADDSGLPNDRFFAVRPEGSVSTLKIQRTERGDSAVYLCASSVGSTGIYEQFFGPGTRLTVL.

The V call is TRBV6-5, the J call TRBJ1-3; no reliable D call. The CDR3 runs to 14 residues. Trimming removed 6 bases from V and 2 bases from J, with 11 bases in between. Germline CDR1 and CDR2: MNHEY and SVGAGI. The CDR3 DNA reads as TGTGCCAGCAGGTCCACTGGGGCTGGAAACACCATATATTTT. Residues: CASRSTGAGNTIYF.

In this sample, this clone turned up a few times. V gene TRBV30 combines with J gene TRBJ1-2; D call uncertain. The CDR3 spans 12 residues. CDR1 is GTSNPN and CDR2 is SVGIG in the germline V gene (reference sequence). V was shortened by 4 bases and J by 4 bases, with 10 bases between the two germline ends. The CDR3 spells CAWIMGAYGYTF. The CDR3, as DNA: TGTGCCTGGATAATGGGCGCCTATGGCTACACCTTC. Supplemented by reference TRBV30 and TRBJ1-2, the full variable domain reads SQTIHQWPATLVQPVGSPLSLECTVEGTSNPNLYWYRQAAGRGLQLLFYSVGIGQISSEVPQNLSASRPQDRQFILSSKKLLLSDSGFYLCAWIMGAYGYTFGSGTRLTVV.

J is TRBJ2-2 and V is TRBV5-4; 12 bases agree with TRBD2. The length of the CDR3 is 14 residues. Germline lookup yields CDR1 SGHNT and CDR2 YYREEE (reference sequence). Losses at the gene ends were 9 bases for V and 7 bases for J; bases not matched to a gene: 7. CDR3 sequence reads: CATFLAGGGGELFF. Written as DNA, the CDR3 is TGTGCCACCTTCCTAGCGGGAGGGGGCGGGGAGCTGTTTTTT.

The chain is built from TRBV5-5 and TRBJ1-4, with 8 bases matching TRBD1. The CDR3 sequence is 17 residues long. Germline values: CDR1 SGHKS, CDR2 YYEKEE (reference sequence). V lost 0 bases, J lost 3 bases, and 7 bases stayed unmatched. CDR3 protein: CASSLGQGSLSNEKLFF. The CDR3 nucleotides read TGTGCCAGCAGCTTGGGACAGGGGAGTCTATCTAATGAAAAACTGTTTTTT. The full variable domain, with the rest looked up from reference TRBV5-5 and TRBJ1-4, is DAGVTQSPTHLIKTRGQQVTLRCSPISGHKSVSWYQQVLGQGPQFIFQYYEKEERGRGNFPDRFSARQFPNYSSELNVNALLLGDSALYLCASSLGQGSLSNEKLFFGSGTQLSVL.

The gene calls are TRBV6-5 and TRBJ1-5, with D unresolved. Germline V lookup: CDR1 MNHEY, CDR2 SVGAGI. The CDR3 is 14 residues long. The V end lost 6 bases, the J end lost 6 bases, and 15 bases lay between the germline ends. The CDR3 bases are TGTGCCAGCAGCGGGGTAGGACGGGGTCAGCCCCAGCATTTT. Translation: CASSGVGRGQPQHF.

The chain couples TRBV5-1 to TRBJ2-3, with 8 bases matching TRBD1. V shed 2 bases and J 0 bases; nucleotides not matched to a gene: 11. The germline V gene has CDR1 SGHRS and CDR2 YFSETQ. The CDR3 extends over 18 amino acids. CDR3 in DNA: TGCGCCAGCAGCTTCAGGGGGCGTGCTACCGCTAGCACAGATACGCAGTATTTT. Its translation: CASSFRGRATASTDTQYF.

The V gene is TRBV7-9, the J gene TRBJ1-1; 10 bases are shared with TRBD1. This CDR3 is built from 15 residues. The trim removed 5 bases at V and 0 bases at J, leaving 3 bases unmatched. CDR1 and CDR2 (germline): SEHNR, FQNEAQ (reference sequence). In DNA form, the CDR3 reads TGTGCCAGCAGCCTCGGGACAGGGGTGAACACTGAAGCTTTCTTT. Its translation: CASSLGTGVNTEAFF.

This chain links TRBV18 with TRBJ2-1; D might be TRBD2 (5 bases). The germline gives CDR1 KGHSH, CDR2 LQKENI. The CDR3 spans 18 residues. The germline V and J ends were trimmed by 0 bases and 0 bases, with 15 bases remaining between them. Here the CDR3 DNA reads TGTGCCAGCTCACCACCGTCCTTGGGCGAGGGCTCCTACAATGAGCAGTTCTTC. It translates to CASSPPSLGEGSYNEQFF.

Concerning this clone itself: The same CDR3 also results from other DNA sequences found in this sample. In nucleotides, the CDR3 is TGTGCCAGTTCCTACAATGAGCAGTTCTTC. This sequence encodes CASSYNEQFF. J is TRBJ2-1 and V is TRBV28; D not resolved. V lost 9 bases and J lost 1, with 1 base in between. This CDR3 contains 10 residues. Germline CDR1 MDHEN, CDR2 SYDVKM.

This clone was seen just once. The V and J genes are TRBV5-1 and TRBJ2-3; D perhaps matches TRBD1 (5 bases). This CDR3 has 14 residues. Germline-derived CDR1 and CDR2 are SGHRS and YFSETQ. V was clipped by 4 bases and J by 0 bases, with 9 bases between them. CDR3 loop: CASSPTVSTDTQYF. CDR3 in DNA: TGCGCCAGCAGCCCGACAGTTAGCACAGATACGCAGTATTTT.

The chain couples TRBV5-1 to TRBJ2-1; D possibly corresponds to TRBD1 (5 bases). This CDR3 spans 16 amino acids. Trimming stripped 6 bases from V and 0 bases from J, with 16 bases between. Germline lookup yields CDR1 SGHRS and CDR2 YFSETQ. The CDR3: CASIQGTGSSYNEQFF. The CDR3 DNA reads TGCGCCAGCATCCAGGGTACCGGTAGCTCCTACAATGAGCAGTTCTTC.

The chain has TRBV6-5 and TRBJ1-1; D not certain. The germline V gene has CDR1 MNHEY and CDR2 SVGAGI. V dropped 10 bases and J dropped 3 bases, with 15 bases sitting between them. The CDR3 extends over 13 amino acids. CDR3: CATAPGVYTEAFF. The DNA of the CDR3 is TGTGCCACCGCCCCCGGGGTGTACACTGAAGCTTTCTTT.